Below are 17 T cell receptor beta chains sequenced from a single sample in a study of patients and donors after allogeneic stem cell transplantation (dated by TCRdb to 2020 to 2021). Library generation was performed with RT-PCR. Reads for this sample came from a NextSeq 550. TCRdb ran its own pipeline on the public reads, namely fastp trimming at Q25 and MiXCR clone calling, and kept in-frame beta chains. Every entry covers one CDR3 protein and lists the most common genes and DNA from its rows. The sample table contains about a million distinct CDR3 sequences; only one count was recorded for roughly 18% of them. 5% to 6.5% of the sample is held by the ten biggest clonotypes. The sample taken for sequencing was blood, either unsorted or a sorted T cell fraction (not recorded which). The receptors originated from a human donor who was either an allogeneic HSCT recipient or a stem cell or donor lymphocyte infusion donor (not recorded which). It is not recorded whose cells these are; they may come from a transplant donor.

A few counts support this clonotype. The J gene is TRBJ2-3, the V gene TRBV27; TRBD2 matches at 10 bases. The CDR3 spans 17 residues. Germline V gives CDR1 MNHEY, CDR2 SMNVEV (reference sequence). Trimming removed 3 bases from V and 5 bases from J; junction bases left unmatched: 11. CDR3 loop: CASSFKTSGRVIDTQYF. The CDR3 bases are TGTGCCAGCAGTTTTAAGACCAGCGGGAGGGTGATAGATACGCAGTATTTT.

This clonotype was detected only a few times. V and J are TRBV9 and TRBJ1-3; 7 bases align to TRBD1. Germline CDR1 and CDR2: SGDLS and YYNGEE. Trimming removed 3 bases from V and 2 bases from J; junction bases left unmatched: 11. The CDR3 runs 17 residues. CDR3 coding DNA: TGTGCCAGCAGCGCCCCTAGAAACAGGGGCACTGGAAACACCATATATTTT. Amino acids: CASSAPRNRGTGNTIYF.

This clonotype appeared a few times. The CDR3 coding sequence is TGTGCCAGCAGCTCGCTACACAAGGGGGCCTACGAGCAGTACTTC. It encodes CASSSLHKGAYEQYF. The chain joins TRBV21-1 to TRBJ2-7; TRBD1, as called in the table, went unchecked against the DNA. TRBV21-1 is assigned pseudogene status. The CDR3 has 15 amino acids.

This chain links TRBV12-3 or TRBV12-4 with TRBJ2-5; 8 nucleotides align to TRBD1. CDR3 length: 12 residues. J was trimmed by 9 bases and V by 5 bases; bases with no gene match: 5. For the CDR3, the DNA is TGTGCCAGCAGTCGGGACAGGAACCCCCAGTACTTC. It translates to CASSRDRNPQYF.

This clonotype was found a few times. The CDR3 nucleotides read TGTGCCAGCAGCCAGGGGGTTTCGGGAGCATACTACGAGCAGTACTTC. Translating gives CASSQGVSGAYYEQYF. The V gene is TRBV3-1, the J gene TRBJ2-7, with D possibly being TRBD2 (6 bases). The CDR3 extends over 16 amino acids. V shed 3 bases and J shed 3 bases, with 18 bases lying between them. CDR1 and CDR2 (germline): LGHDT, YNNKEL (reference sequence).

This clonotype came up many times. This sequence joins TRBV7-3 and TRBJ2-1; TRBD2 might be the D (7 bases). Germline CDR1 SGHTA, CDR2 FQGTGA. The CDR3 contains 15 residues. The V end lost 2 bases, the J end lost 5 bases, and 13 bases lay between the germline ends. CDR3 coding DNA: TGTGCCAGCAGCTTACCGCGGGGGCAGAACAATGAGCAGTTCTTC. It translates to CASSLPRGQNNEQFF.

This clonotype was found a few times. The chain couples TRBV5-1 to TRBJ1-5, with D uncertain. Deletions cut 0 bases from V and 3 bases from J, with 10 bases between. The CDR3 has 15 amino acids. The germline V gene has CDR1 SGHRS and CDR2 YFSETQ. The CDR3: CASSLDGNFNQPQHF. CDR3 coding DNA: TGCGCCAGCAGCTTGGACGGAAACTTCAATCAGCCCCAGCATTTT.

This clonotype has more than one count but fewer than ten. DNA for the CDR3: TGTGCCAGCTCACCCCGGTCAGGTTTTTCTTCACCCCTCCACTTT. Translating it yields CASSPRSGFSSPLHF. The rearrangement joins TRBV18 to TRBJ1-6, with D unclear. Deletions cut 3 bases from V and 9 bases from J, with 15 bases between. Germline V gene data show CDR1 as KGHSH and CDR2 as LQKENI. The CDR3 has 15 residues.

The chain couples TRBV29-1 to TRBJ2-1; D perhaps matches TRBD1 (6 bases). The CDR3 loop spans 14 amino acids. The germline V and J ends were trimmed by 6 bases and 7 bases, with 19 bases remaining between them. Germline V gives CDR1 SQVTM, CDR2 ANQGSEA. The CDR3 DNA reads TGCAGCGTAGACCGATCGGACAGTAGGAATGAGCAGTTCTTC. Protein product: CSVDRSDSRNEQFF.

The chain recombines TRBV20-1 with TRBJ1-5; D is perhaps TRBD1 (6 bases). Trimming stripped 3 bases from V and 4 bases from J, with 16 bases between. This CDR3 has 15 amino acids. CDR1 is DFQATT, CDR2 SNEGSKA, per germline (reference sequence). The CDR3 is CSASPGDKGNQPQHF. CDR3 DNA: TGCAGTGCTAGTCCCGGGGACAAGGGGAATCAGCCCCAGCATTTT.

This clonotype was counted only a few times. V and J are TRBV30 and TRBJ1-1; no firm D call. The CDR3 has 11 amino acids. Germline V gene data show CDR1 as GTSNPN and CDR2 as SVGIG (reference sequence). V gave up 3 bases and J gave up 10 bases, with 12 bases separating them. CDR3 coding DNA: TGTGCCTGGAGGATCCCCGGAGCAGCTTTCTTT. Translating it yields CAWRIPGAAFF.

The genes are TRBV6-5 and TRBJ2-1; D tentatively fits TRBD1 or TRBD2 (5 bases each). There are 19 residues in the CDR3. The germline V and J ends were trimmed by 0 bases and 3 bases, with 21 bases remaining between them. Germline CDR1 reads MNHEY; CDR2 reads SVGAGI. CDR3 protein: CASSYSPTGPPTDYNEQFF. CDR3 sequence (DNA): TGTGCCAGCAGTTACTCCCCAACGGGACCCCCAACAGACTACAATGAGCAGTTCTTC.

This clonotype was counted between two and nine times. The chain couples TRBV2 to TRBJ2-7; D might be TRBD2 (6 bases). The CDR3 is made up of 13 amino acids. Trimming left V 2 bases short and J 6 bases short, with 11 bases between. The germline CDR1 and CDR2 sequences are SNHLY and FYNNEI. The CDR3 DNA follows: TGTGCCAGCAGTGAATCTCAGGGAGGCGAGCAGTACTTC. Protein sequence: CASSESQGGEQYF.

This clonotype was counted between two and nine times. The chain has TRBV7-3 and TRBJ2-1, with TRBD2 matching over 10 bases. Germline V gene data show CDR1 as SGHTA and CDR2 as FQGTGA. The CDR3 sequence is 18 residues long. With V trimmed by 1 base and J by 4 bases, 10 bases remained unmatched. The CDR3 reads CASSLSPHLAGDYNEQFF. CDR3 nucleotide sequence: TGTGCCAGCAGCTTAAGCCCTCATCTAGCGGGGGATTACAATGAGCAGTTCTTC.

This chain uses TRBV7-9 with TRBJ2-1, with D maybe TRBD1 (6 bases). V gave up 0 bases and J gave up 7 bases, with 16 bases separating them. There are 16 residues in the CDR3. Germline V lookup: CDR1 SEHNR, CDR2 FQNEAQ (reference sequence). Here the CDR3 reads CASSLAVPGDGNEQFF. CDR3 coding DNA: TGTGCCAGCAGCTTAGCCGTCCCAGGGGACGGGAATGAGCAGTTCTTC.

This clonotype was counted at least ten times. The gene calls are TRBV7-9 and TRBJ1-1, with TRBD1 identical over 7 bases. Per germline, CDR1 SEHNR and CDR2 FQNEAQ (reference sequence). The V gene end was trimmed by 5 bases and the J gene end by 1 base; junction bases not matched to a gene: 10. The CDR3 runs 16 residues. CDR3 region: CASSLRQGQPNTEAFF. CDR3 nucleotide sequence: TGTGCCAGCAGCCTCCGGCAGGGACAGCCGAACACTGAAGCTTTCTTT. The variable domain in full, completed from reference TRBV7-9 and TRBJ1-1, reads DTGVSQNPRHKITKRGQNVTFRCDPISEHNRLYWYRQTLGQGPEFLTYFQNEAQLEKSRLLSDRFSAERPKGSFSTLEIQRTEQGDSAMYLCASSLRQGQPNTEAFFGQGTRLTVV.

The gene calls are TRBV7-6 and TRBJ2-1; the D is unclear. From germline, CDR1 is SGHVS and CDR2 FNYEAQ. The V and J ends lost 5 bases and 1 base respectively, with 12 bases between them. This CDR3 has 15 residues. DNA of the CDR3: TGTGCCAGCAGCCCTTTGGGCCGTTCCTACAATGAGCAGTTCTTC. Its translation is CASSPLGRSYNEQFF.